This T cell receptor (beta chain) was documented in a study of control samples from healthy donors and cancer patients. Clones were read by immunoSEQ multiplex PCR, and TCRdb kept only the in-frame ones, dropping some. Here the sample spans 150,000 to 160,000 clones, about 94% being singletons. CDR1 is MDHEN and CDR2 is SYDVKM in the germline V gene. The CDR3 sequence is 14 residues long. The V and J ends lost 7 bases and 2 bases respectively, with 14 bases between them. The TCR was taken from a man in his forties or fifties in good health. The specimen was blood. The chain joins TRBV28 to TRBJ1-1; D is undetermined. CDR3 protein: CASNLQAGNTEAFF. Here the CDR3 DNA reads TGTGCCAGCAACCTCCAGGCAGGCAACACTGAAGCTTTCTTT.